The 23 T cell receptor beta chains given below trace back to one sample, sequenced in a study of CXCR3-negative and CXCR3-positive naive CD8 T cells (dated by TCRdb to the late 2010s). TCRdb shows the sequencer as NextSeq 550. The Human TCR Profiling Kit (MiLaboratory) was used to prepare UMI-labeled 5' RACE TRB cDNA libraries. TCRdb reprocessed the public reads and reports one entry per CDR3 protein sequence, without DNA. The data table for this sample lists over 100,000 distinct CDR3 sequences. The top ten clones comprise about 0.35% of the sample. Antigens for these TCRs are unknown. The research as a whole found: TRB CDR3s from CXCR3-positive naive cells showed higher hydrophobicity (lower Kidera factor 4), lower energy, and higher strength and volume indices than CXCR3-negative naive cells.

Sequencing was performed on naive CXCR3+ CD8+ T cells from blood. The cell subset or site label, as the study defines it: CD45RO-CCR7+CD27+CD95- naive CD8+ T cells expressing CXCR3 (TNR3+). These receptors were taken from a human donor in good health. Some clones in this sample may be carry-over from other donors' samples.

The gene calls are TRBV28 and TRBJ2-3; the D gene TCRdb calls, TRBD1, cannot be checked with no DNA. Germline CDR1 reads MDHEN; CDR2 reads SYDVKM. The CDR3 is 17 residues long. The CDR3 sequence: CASIPRAQGAMEDTQYF.

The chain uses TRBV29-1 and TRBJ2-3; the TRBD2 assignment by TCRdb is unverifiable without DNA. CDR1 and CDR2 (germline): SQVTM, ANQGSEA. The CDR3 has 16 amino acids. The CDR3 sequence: CSVGPSSQLDTDTQYF.

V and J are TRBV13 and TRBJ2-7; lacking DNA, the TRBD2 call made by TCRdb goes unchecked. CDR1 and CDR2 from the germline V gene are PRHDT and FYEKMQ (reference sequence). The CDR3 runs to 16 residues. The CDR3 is CASSLAGTSLLNEQYF.

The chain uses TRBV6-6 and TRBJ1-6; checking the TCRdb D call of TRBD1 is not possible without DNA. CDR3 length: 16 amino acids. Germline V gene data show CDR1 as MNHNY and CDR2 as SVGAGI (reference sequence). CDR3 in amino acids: CASSYSRGQSYSPLHF.

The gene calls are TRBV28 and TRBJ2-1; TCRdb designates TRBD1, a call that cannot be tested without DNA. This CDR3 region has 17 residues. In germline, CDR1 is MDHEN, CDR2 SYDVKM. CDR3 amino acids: CASSSLDSPLSYNEQFF.

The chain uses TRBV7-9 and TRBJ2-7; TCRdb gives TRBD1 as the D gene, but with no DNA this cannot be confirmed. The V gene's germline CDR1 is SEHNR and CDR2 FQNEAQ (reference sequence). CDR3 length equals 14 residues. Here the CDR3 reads CASSPAGSSYEQYF.

CDR3 in amino acids: CASSLGLMNEQFF. The V gene is TRBV5-1, the J gene TRBJ2-1; without DNA, the TCRdb call of TRBD2 cannot be checked. CDR3 length: 13 amino acids. Looked up from germline, CDR1 is SGHRS and CDR2 is YFSETQ.

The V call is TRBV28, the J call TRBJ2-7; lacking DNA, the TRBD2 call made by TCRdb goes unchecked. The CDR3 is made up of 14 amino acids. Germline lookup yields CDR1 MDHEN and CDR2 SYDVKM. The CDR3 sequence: CASSSLYSYYEQYF. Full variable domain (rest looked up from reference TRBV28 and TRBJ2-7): DVKVTQSSRYLVKRTGEKVFLECVQDMDHENMFWYRQDPGLGLRLIYFSYDVKMKEKGDIPEGYSVSREKKERFSLILESASTNQTSMYLCASSSLYSYYEQYFGPGTRLTVT.

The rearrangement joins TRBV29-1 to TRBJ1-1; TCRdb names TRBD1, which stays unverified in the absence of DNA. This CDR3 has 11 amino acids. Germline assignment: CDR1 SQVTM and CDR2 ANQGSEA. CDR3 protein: CSVLQGTEAFF.

The CDR3 loop is CASSRGHYQETQYF. This rearrangement joins TRBV4-1 to TRBJ2-5; TCRdb picks TRBD1, but there is no DNA to check that call. The CDR3 sequence is 14 residues long. Germline-derived CDR1 and CDR2 are MGHRA and YSYEKL.

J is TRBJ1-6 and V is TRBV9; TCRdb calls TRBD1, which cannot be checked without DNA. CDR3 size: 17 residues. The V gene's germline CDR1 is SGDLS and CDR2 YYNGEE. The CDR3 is CASSVGGGPLYNSPLHF.

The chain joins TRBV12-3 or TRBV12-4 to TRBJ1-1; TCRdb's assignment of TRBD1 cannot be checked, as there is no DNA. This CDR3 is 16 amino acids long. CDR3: CASRHDRSGLDTEAFF.

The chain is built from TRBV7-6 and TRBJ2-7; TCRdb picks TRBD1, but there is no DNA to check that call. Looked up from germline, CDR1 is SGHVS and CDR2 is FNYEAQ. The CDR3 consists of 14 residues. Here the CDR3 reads CASSFPGLTYEQYF.

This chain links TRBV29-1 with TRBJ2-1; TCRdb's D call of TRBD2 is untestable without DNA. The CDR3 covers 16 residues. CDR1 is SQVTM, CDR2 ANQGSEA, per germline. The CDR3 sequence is CSVDRGASGAYNEQFF.

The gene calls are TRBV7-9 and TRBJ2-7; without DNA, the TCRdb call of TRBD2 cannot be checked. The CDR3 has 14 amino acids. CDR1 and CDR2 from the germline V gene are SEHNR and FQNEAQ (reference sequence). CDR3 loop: CASSLELAVYEQYF.

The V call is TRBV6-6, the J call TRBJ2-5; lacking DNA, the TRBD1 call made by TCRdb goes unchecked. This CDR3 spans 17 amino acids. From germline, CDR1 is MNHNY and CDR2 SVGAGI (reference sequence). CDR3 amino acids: CASSYYGRQGGPETQYF.

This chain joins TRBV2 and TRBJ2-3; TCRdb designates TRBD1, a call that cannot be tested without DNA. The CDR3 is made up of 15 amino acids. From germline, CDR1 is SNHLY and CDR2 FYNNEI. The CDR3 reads CASSGDRVFADTQYF.

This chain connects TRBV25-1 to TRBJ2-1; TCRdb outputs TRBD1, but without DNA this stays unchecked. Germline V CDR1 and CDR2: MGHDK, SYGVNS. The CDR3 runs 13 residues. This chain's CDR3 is CASSETAYNEQFF.

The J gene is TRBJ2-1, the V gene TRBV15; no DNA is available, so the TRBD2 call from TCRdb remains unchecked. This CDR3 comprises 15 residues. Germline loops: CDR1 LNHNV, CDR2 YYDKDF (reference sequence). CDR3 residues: CATSIRRARNNEQFF.

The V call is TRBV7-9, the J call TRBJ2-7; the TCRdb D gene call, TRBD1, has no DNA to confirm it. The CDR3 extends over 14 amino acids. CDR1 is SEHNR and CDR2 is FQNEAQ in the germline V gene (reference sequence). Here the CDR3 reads CASTGSGGQYEQYF.

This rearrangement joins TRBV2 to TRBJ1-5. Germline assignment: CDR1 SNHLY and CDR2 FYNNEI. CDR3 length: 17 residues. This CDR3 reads CASRGSGSASTNQPQHF.

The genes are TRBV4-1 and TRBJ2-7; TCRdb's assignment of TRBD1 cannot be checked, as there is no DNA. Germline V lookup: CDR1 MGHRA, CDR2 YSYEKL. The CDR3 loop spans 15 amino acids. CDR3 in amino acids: CASSQEFRGSYEQYF.

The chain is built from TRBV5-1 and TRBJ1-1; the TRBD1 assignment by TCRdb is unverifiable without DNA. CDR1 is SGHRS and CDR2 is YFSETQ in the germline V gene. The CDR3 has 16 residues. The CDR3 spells CASSRTGGSPSTEAFF.